This note documents a single TCR beta chain sequence. What it recognizes is unknown. These data are taken from a study of cytomegalovirus exposure and HLA in healthy donors. Study-level information: The roughly 110 validation repertoires used the same platform as the approximately 700 first-cohort repertoires (as reported by a later analysis). General observations from the study: A few CMV-associated chains proved CMV antigen-specific in vitro.

While the first cohort had 700 or so subjects, the donors belonged to the separate validation cohort of about 130 subjects. This CDR3 has 16 residues. The V gene lost 2 bases and the J gene lost 2 bases, with 13 bases spanning the gap. Germline CDR1 reads MGHRA; CDR2 reads YSYEKL. Data came from immunoSEQ multiplex PCR; TCRdb stores just in-frame clones and leaves some out. The sample comprises around 71,000 clones, 90% to 95% of which are singletons, and 1.4% rests with the top ten. The sequenced material came from PBMCs. The sequence was collected from a man younger than 35 in good health and CMV-seropositive. The chain links TRBV4-1 to TRBJ1-5; D remains unclear. DNA for the CDR3: TGCGCCAGCAGCCAATATGAGGGTGAAGGCAATCAGCCCCAGCATTTT. Encoded protein: CASSQYEGEGNQPQHF.